Following are 15 T cell receptor beta chains from one sample sequenced in a study of cytomegalovirus exposure and HLA in healthy donors. 13 Jbeta primers and 60 Vbeta primers were used for the PCR. Clones were sequenced by immunoSEQ multiplex PCR, and TCRdb holds only the in-frame ones, with some missing. The repertoire includes around 130,000 clones, 73% of them detected once, and 2.1% sits in the top ten. The sample taken for sequencing was PBMCs. The source is a woman aged 35 to 49 in good health and CMV-seropositive.

In the case of this clone: Other nucleotide sequences in the sample specify the same CDR3. The chain carries TRBV7-9 and TRBJ1-2; no reliable D call. In germline, CDR1 is SEHNR, CDR2 FQNEAQ (reference sequence). The CDR3 runs to 15 residues. Trimming pared 3 bases from V and 10 bases from J, leaving 21 bases between. The CDR3 protein is CASSFETSLSGSYTF. The CDR3 DNA reads TGTGCCAGCAGCTTCGAGACTTCACTCTCCGGGTCCTACACCTTC.

The V and J genes are TRBV6-1 and TRBJ1-2; TRBD1 agrees at 9 bases. Germline V gene lookup returns CDR1 MNHNS and CDR2 SASEGT. After removal of 3 bases from V and 2 bases from J, the junction contained 4 bases not matched to a gene. The CDR3 loop spans 15 amino acids. This CDR3 reads CASSDIGTGNYGYTF. The CDR3 DNA is TGTGCCAGCAGTGATATAGGGACAGGGAACTATGGCTACACCTTC.

This chain links TRBV9 with TRBJ2-3; 7 bases agree with TRBD2. The CDR3 runs 15 residues. V lost 4 bases to trimming and J lost 1 base; unmatched junction nucleotides: 6. Germline V lookup: CDR1 SGDLS, CDR2 YYNGEE. The chain's CDR3 is CASSPPGLGTDTQYF. In nucleotides, the CDR3 is TGTGCCAGCAGCCCCCCAGGACTAGGCACAGATACGCAGTATTTT.

This chain uses TRBV5-8 with TRBJ2-3; D possibly corresponds to TRBD1 (5 bases). This CDR3 spans 13 amino acids. Germline CDR1 and CDR2: SGHTS and YDEGEE. The V and J ends lost 4 bases and 1 base respectively, with 7 bases between them. CDR3 sequence reads: CASSRRGTDTQYF. In DNA, the CDR3 is TGTGCCAGCAGCCGCAGGGGCACAGATACGCAGTATTTT.

This chain connects TRBV11-3 to TRBJ1-1; D unclear. There are 13 residues in the CDR3. Germline V gives CDR1 SGHNT, CDR2 YENEEA. Deletions cut 0 bases from V and 4 bases from J, with 6 bases between. The CDR3 region has the DNA TGTGCCAGCAGCTTAGACAGTTCCACTGAAGCTTTCTTT. Translation gives CASSLDSSTEAFF. Together with reference TRBV11-3 and TRBJ1-1, the CDR3 gives the full variable domain: EAGVVQSPRYKIIEKKQPVAFWCNPISGHNTLYWYLQNLGQGPELLIRYENEEAVDDSQLPKDRFSAERLKGVDSTLKIQPAELGDSAVYLCASSLDSSTEAFFGQGTRLTVV.

About this clone itself: One end of the junction is discordant with germline, which a read error may explain. The rearrangement joins TRBV7-9 to TRBJ2-7, with TRBD2 matching over 9 bases. The CDR3 runs 16 residues. Germline V CDR1 and CDR2: SEHNR, FQNEAQ (reference sequence). CDR3 sequence: CSSSLEWASGAYEQYF. In nucleotides, the CDR3 is TGTTCCAGCAGCTTAGAGTGGGCTAGCGGGGCCTACGAGCAGTACTTC. Based on the CDR3 plus reference TRBV7-9 and TRBJ2-7, the full variable domain is DTGVSQNPRHKITKRGQNVTFRCDPISEHNRLYWYRQTLGQGPEFLTYFQNEAQLEKSRLLSDRFSAERPKGSFSTLEIQRTEQGDSAMYLCSSSLEWASGAYEQYFGPGTRLTVT.

The gene calls are TRBV19 and TRBJ2-3; 9 nucleotides match TRBD1. J gave up 7 bases and V 5 bases, and 10 bases lay outside the gene matches. Germline CDR1 reads LNHDA; CDR2 reads SQIVND (reference sequence). The CDR3 is 15 amino acids. The CDR3 loop reads CASSLGQGGPYTQYF. The CDR3 DNA is TGTGCCAGTAGTCTGGGACAGGGAGGCCCGTATACGCAGTATTTT.

Here the CDR3 DNA reads TGTGCCATCAGTGATCGGACTAGCGGGAGCTCCTACGAGCAGTACTTC. Its translation is CAISDRTSGSSYEQYF. The rearrangement links TRBV10-3 to TRBJ2-7; 13 positions agree with TRBD2. CDR3 length: 16 residues. The trim removed 3 bases at V and 0 bases at J, leaving 2 bases unmatched. CDR1 ENHRY and CDR2 SYGVKD come from the germline V gene.

This clone was seen a handful of times. The chain links TRBV9 to TRBJ2-7, with D possibly TRBD2 on 6 matching bases. Germline CDR1 SGDLS, CDR2 YYNGEE. The CDR3 is made up of 16 amino acids. Deletions cut 0 bases from V and 0 bases from J, with 13 bases between. The CDR3 DNA follows: TGTGCCAGCAGCGTAGACCCTGCGGGGAGCTCCTACGAGCAGTACTTC. This sequence encodes CASSVDPAGSSYEQYF.

The chain links TRBV21-1 to TRBJ1-3; the table's D call, TRBD1, was not checked against the DNA. TRBV21-1 is a documented pseudogene. The CDR3 runs to 16 residues. CDR3 sequence reads: CASSRWQGDSGNTIYF. The CDR3 nucleotides read TGTGCCAGCAGCAGGTGGCAGGGTGACTCTGGAAACACCATATATTTT.

This clone was counted a single time. The chain recombines TRBV19 with TRBJ1-2; 9 positions agree with TRBD1. The germline gives CDR1 LNHDA, CDR2 SQIVND (reference sequence). J gave up 0 bases and V 7 bases, and 6 bases lay outside the gene matches. The CDR3 loop spans 15 amino acids. CDR3 loop: CASNPGDRANYGYTF. CDR3 sequence (DNA): TGTGCCAGTAACCCAGGGGACAGGGCTAACTATGGCTACACCTTC.

The table lists this clone with a few counts. This chain joins TRBV10-3 and TRBJ2-5, with 13 positions matching TRBD2. With the DNA end fitting TRBJ2-7 better, the J assignment may be wrong. Germline assignment: CDR1 ENHRY and CDR2 SYGVKD. The CDR3 has 17 residues. The CDR3 spells CATRNPEGLAGNYEQYF. In DNA form, the CDR3 reads TGTGCCACCCGTAATCCCGAGGGACTAGCGGGGAACTACGAGCAGTACTTC.

This chain connects TRBV2 to TRBJ2-7, with a possible D match to TRBD1 (5 bases). Trimming stripped 4 bases from V and 4 bases from J, with 8 bases between. Germline CDR1 reads SNHLY; CDR2 reads FYNNEI. This CDR3 is 12 amino acids long. The CDR3, as DNA: TGTGCCAGCAGTGGCACAGGTTACGAGCAGTACTTC. The encoded protein is CASSGTGYEQYF.

This clone was counted only a few times. This chain uses TRBV2 with TRBJ1-5, with 10 bases matching TRBD1. The germline CDR1 and CDR2 sequences are SNHLY and FYNNEI. The CDR3 contains 15 residues. Trimming removed 7 bases from V and 7 bases from J; junction bases left unmatched: 10. The DNA for the CDR3 is TGTGCCAGCACCATTGGACAGGGGGGGAACCAGCCCCAGCATTTT. This translates into CASTIGQGGNQPQHF. Full variable domain (rest looked up from reference TRBV2 and TRBJ1-5): EPEVTQTPSHQVTQMGQEVILRCVPISNHLYFYWYRQILGQKVEFLVSFYNNEISEKSEIFDDQFSVERPDGSNFTLKIRSTKLEDSAMYFCASTIGQGGNQPQHFGDGTRLSIL.

The chain employs TRBV27 and TRBJ2-7; D remains ambiguous. The V gene's germline CDR1 is MNHEY and CDR2 SMNVEV (reference sequence). With 5 bases removed from V and 2 bases from J, the gap between germline ends came to 10 bases. This CDR3 spans 13 amino acids. Written as DNA, the CDR3 is TGTGCCAGCAGTAATCCTTTAGCCTACGAGCAGTACTTC. Its protein is CASSNPLAYEQYF.